This T cell receptor (beta chain) was identified during a study of blood T cell repertoires in COVID-19. Overall study: T cells, B-cell-depleted T cells, or PBMCs supplied cDNA or gDNA.

The method was immunoSEQ multiplex PCR; TCRdb's version includes in-frame clones alone and lacks a portion of them. The sample yields 55,000 to 65,000 clones, about 80% seen once. J lost 7 bases, V lost 5 bases, and 13 bases had no gene match. The germline V gene encodes CDR1 SGHVS and CDR2 FNYEAQ. CDR3 length: 16 residues. The material sequenced was peripheral blood. This sequence joins TRBV7-6 and TRBJ1-4; the match to TRBD1 covers 7 bases. This sequence originates from a man in his fifties or sixties with acute or convalescent COVID-19. Here the CDR3 reads CASSPHGTATSEKLFF. CDR3 nucleotides: TGTGCCAGCAGCCCTCACGGGACAGCAACCTCTGAAAAACTGTTTTTT.